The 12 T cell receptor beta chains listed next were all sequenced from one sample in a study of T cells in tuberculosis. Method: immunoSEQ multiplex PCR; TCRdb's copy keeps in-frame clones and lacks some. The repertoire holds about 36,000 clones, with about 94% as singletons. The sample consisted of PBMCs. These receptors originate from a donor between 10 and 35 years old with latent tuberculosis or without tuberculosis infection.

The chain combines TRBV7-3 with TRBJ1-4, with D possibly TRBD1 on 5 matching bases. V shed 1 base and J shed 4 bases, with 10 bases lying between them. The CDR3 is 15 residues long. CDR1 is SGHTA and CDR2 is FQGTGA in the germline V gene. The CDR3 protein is CASSLNGGFNEKLFF. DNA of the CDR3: TGTGCCAGCAGCTTAAACGGGGGTTTTAATGAAAAACTGTTTTTT.

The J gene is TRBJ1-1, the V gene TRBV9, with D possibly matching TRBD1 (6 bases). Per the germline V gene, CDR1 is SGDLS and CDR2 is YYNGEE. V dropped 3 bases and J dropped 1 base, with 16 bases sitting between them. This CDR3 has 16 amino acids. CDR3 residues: CASSGRGQGRNTEAFF. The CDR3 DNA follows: TGTGCCAGCAGCGGACGGGGTCAGGGGAGGAACACTGAAGCTTTCTTT.

The CDR3 sequence: CASSYSITGVSYGYTF. In DNA, the CDR3 is TGTGCCAGCAGTTACTCGATCACAGGGGTTTCATATGGCTACACCTTC. V is TRBV6-5 and J is TRBJ1-2; 7 bases match TRBD1. CDR1 and CDR2 (germline): MNHEY, SVGAGI. There are 16 residues in the CDR3. Losses at the gene ends were 0 bases for V and 5 bases for J; bases not matched to a gene: 9.

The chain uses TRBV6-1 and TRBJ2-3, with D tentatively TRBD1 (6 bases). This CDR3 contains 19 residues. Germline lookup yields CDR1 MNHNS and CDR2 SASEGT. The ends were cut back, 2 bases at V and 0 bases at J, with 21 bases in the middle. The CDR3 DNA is TGTGCCAGCAGTGAATTCCTCCCGACAGGCCCGCCTAGCACAGATACGCAGTATTTT. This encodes CASSEFLPTGPPSTDTQYF.

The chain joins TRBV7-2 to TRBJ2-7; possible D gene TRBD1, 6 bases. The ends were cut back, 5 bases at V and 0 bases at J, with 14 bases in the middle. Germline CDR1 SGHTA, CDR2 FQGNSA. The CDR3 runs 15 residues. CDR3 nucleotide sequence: TGTGCCAGCAGCCTTTCTAGGGGGTACTCCTACGAGCAGTACTTC. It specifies CASSLSRGYSYEQYF.

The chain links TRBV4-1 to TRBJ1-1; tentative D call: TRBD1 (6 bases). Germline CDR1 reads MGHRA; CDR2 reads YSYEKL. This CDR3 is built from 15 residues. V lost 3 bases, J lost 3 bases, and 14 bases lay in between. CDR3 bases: TGCGCCAGCAGCCAGGGGCGGGGGCTAGACACTGAAGCTTTCTTT. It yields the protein CASSQGRGLDTEAFF.

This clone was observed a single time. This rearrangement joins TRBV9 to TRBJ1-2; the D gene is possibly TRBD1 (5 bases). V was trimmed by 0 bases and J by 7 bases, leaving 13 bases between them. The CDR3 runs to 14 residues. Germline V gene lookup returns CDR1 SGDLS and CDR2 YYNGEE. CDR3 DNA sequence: TGTGCCAGCAGCGTAGATGGGGCGACGAGTGGCTACACCTTC. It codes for CASSVDGATSGYTF.

CDR3 coding DNA: TGTGCCAGTAGTCCTTGGACATCCGGGGAGCTGTTTTTT. Its protein is CASSPWTSGELFF. The chain joins TRBV19 to TRBJ2-2; D perhaps matches TRBD1 (5 bases). This CDR3 has 13 amino acids. Germline V gives CDR1 LNHDA, CDR2 SQIVND (reference sequence). The V end lost 5 bases, the J end lost 6 bases, and 10 bases lay between the germline ends. The whole variable domain, remainder taken from reference TRBV19 and TRBJ2-2, is DGGITQSPKYLFRKEGQNVTLSCEQNLNHDAMYWYRQDPGQGLRLIYYSQIVNDFQKGDIAEGYSVSREKKESFPLTVTSAQKNPTAFYLCASSPWTSGELFFGEGSRLTVL.

The CDR3 sequence: CASIPSGGEEYAGYTF. CDR3 sequence (DNA): TGTGCCAGCATCCCCTCGGGGGGGGAAGAGTATGCAGGCTACACCTTC. The chain is built from TRBV5-4 and TRBJ1-2; possibly TRBD1 for D (5 bases). Germline lookup yields CDR1 SGHNT and CDR2 YYREEE (reference sequence). V shed 6 bases and J shed 8 bases, with 26 bases lying between them. The CDR3 runs to 16 residues.

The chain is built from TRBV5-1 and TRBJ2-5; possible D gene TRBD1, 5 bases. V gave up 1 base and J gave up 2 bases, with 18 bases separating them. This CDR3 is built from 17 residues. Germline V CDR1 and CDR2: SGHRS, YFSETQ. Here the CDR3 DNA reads TGCGCCAGCAGCTTGTATATGGGATTCGACAGACAAGAGACCCAGTACTTC. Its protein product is CASSLYMGFDRQETQYF.

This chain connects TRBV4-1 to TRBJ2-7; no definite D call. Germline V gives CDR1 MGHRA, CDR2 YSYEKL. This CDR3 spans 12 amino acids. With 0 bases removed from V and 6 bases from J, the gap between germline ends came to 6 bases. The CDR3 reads CASSQDPREQYF. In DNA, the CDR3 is TGCGCCAGCAGCCAAGATCCCCGCGAGCAGTACTTC.

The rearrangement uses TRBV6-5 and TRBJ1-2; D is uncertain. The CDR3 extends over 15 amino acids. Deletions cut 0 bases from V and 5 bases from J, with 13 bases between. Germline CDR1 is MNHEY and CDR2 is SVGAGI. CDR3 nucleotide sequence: TGTGCCAGCAGTTACTCGGTCGCGGGCCAATATGGCTACACCTTC. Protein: CASSYSVAGQYGYTF.